The 13 T cell receptor beta chains reported below all come from one sample, sequenced in a study of CD8+CD57+ T cells in acquired aplastic anemia. Genomic DNA served as template for TCR beta VDJ and CDR3 profiling. TCRdb re-derived calls from the reads in MiXCR, one entry per CDR3 protein. This table holds 200,000 or so distinct CDR3 sequences, 65% found once. Only patients with CD8+CD57+ cell expansion on flow cytometry were chosen for sequencing. Sequencing was performed on sorted CD4+, CD8+, or CD8+CD57+ T cells (not recorded which) from PBMCs. The receptors derive from a human donor with aplastic anemia.

The chain carries TRBV9 and TRBJ1-2, with unresolved D. The CDR3 consists of 11 residues. Germline V lookup: CDR1 SGDLS, CDR2 YYNGEE. Trimming pared 2 bases from V and 6 bases from J, leaving 5 bases between. The CDR3 loop reads CASSVGNGYTF. The CDR3 nucleotides read TGTGCCAGCAGCGTCGGAAATGGCTACACCTTC.

V gene TRBV29-1 combines with J gene TRBJ2-1, with a possible D match to TRBD1 (6 bases). The CDR3 consists of 13 residues. Per the germline V gene, CDR1 is SQVTM and CDR2 is ANQGSEA. Deletions cut 3 bases from V and 8 bases from J, with 14 bases between. The CDR3 loop is CSVEPARGYEQFF. In DNA, the CDR3 is TGCAGCGTTGAGCCGGCCAGGGGATATGAGCAGTTCTTC.

The chain links TRBV7-8 to TRBJ2-5, with D tentatively TRBD1 or TRBD2 (5 bases each). The CDR3 runs 13 residues. Trimming stripped 4 bases from V and 2 bases from J, with 8 bases between. Per germline, CDR1 SGHVS and CDR2 FQNEAQ. In nucleotides, the CDR3 is TGTGCCAGCAGCTGGGGACGGCAAGAGACCCAGTACTTC. Its translation is CASSWGRQETQYF.

This rearrangement joins TRBV24-1 to TRBJ2-1; 11 bases fit TRBD2. Germline V gene lookup returns CDR1 KGHDR and CDR2 SFDVKD. V lost 3 bases and J lost 3; bases outside the gene matches: 9. CDR3 size: 18 residues. The CDR3 DNA is TGTGCCACCAGTGATCCAACTAGCGGGAGACCCTACTACAATGAGCAGTTCTTC. Translation: CATSDPTSGRPYYNEQFF.

The V and J genes are TRBV7-2 and TRBJ2-7, with 8 bases identical to TRBD1. The CDR3 length is 16 residues. V dropped 1 base and J dropped 5; count of bases not matched to a gene: 10. CDR1 is SGHTA and CDR2 is FQGNSA in the germline V gene. CDR3 loop: CASSLGAGTGFNEQYF. The CDR3 DNA reads TGTGCCAGCAGCTTAGGGGCCGGGACAGGTTTCAACGAGCAGTACTTC.

This clonotype has more than one count but fewer than ten. The V gene is TRBV27, the J gene TRBJ2-1; 10 nucleotides align to TRBD2. The CDR3 has 14 residues. J gave up 0 bases and V 7 bases, and 0 bases lay outside the gene matches. Germline V CDR1 and CDR2: MNHEY, SMNVEV (reference sequence). Here the CDR3 reads CASTSGGSYNEQFF. DNA of the CDR3: TGTGCCAGCACTAGCGGGGGCTCCTACAATGAGCAGTTCTTC.

The chain's CDR3 is CASSLVGQDRQFF. CDR3 in DNA: TGTGCCAGCAGCTTAGTGGGGCAGGACCGCCAGTTCTTC. The chain couples TRBV7-4 to TRBJ2-1; D may be TRBD1 (5 bases). Germline V gene sequence: CDR1 SGHVT, CDR2 SQSDAQ. CDR3 length equals 13 residues. V lost 1 base to trimming and J lost 13 bases, with 14 bases between them.

The V call is TRBV5-1, the J call TRBJ2-5; TRBD1 aligns across 10 bases. Germline CDR1 SGHRS, CDR2 YFSETQ. The CDR3 is 15 residues long. Unmatched junction bases numbered 6, after V lost 3 bases and J lost 4 bases. The CDR3 here is CASSSSGQGRETQYF. The CDR3 nucleotides read TGCGCCAGCAGCTCCTCGGGACAGGGGCGAGAGACCCAGTACTTC.

This clonotype occurred a few times. The V gene is TRBV10-3, the J gene TRBJ2-3, with 8 nucleotides matching TRBD2. CDR1 and CDR2 (germline): ENHRY, SYGVKD. Trimming cost V 11 bases and J 3 bases; bases outside gene matches: 7. The CDR3 has 13 amino acids. CDR3 bases: TGTGCCCACAGCGGGGGAATTACAGATACGCAGTATTTT. This encodes CAHSGGITDTQYF.

This clonotype appeared a few times. The rearrangement links TRBV7-8 to TRBJ1-2, with D possibly matching TRBD1 (5 bases). Deletions cut 2 bases from V and 5 bases from J, with 12 bases between. Per germline, CDR1 SGHVS and CDR2 FQNEAQ. The CDR3 runs 14 residues. Here the CDR3 reads CASSLSSQAYGYTF. CDR3 bases: TGTGCCAGCAGCTTATCGTCACAGGCTTATGGCTACACCTTC.

This clonotype was recorded at least ten times. The chain couples TRBV4-1 to TRBJ2-2; D ambiguous. V gave up 2 bases and J gave up 4 bases, with 29 bases separating them. The CDR3 is made up of 21 amino acids. In germline, CDR1 is MGHRA, CDR2 YSYEKL. CDR3: CASSQLLGLGYHLTFTGELFF. CDR3 sequence (DNA): TGCGCCAGCAGCCAACTCCTGGGCCTCGGCTACCACCTGACATTCACCGGGGAGCTGTTTTTT.

This clonotype was seen only a few times. The chain joins TRBV7-9 to TRBJ2-7; D possibly uses TRBD1 or TRBD2 (5 bases each). The CDR3 spans 13 residues. CDR1 SEHNR and CDR2 FQNEAQ come from the germline V gene (reference sequence). V was cut by 0 bases and J by 5 bases, with 8 bases left in between. The DNA for the CDR3 is TGTGCCAGCAGCTTAGCCTTGGGGGACGAGCAGTACTTC. Protein: CASSLALGDEQYF.

This clonotype was found many times. The rearrangement joins TRBV7-9 to TRBJ2-3, with TRBD1 as a possible D gene (7 bases). CDR1 is SEHNR, CDR2 FQNEAQ, per germline (reference sequence). V lost 4 bases and J 5 bases, leaving 22 bases between the germline ends. The length of the CDR3 is 17 residues. CDR3 amino acids: CASSSASWAGGKDTQYF. The CDR3 DNA is TGTGCCAGCAGCTCTGCCAGCTGGGCAGGGGGGAAAGATACGCAGTATTTT.